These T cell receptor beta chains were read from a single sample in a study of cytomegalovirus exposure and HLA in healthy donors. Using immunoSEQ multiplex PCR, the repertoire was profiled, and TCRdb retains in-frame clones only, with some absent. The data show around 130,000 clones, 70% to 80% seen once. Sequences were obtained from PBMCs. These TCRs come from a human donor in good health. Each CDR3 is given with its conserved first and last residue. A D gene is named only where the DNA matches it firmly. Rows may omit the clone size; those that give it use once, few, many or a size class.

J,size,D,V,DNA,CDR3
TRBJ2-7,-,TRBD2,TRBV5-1,TGCGCCAGCAAGAAAATAGCGGGAGAGGCGTACGAGCAGTACTTC,CASKKIAGEAYEQYF
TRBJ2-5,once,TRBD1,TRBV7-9,TGTGCCAGCAGCTTACCACGCCGGGACAGGGGTGGAGAGACCCAGTACTTC,CASSLPRRDRGGETQYF
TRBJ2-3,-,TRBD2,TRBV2,TGTGCCAGCAGCTCTAGCGGAGATACGCAGTATTTT,CASSSSGDTQYF
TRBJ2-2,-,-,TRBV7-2,TGTGCCAGCAGCTTAGATCGGTTTCCCGGGGAGCTGTTTTTT,CASSLDRFPGELFF
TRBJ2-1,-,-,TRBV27,TGTGCCAGCACCTCCCCGGGAGATGAGCAGTTCTTC,CASTSPGDEQFF
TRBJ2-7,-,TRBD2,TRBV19,TGTGCCAGTAGTCCCCGACTAGCGGGAGGGGTAGGAGAGCAGTACTTC,CASSPRLAGGVGEQYF
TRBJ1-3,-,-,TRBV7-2,TGTGCCAGCAGCTTAAACAGGGCTTTCTCTGGAAACACCATATATTTT,CASSLNRAFSGNTIYF
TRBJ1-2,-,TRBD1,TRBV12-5,TGTGCTAGTGCCATACAGGGGGCCTATGGCTACACCTTC,CASAIQGAYGYTF
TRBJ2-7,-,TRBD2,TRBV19,TGTGCCAGTAGTATAGGCACCGGGGGGTACGAGCAGTACTTC,CASSIGTGGYEQYF
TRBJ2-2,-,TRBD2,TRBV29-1,TGCAGCGTTGGTCTAGCGGGAACCGGGGAGCTGTTTTTT,CSVGLAGTGELFF
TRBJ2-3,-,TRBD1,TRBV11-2,TGTGCCAGCAGCTTAGATCGGGGACAGAGTTATGATACGCAGTATTTT,CASSLDRGQSYDTQYF
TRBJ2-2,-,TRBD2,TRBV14,TGTGCCAGCAGCCAAGAAAGACTAGCGGGGGAAACCGGGGAGCTGTTTTTT,CASSQERLAGETGELFF
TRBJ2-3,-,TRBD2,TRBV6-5,TGTGCCAGCAGTTCTAGCGGGGGGAGGCCAGATACGCAGTATTTT,CASSSSGGRPDTQYF
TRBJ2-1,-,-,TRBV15,TGTGCCACCTCCCAGGGCGTCCACAATGAGCAGTTCTTC,CATSQGVHNEQFF
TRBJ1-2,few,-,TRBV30,TGTGCCTGGAGTAGCGGGACCCGGGTTGGCTACACCTTC,CAWSSGTRVGYTF
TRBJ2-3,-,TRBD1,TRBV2,TGTGCCACGAGAGGACAGGGGGGAGATACGCAGTATTTT,CATRGQGGDTQYF
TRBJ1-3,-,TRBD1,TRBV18,TGTGCCAGCTCATCACAGGGGTCCGGAAACACCATATATTTT,CASSSQGSGNTIYF
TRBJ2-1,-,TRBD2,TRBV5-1,TGCGCCAGCAGCCAACAGGGACTAGCGGGGTCCAATGAGCAGTTCTTC,CASSQQGLAGSNEQFF
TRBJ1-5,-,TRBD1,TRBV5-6,TGTGCCAGCAGCCTCCTTGACAGGGTGGGCCAGCCCCAGCATTTT,CASSLLDRVGQPQHF
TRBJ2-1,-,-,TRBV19,TGTGCCAGTAGTATATATAGCTCCTACAATGAGCAGTTCTTC,CASSIYSSYNEQFF
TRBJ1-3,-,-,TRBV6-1,TGTGCCAGCAGTGACTACGGAAACACCATATATTTT,CASSDYGNTIYF
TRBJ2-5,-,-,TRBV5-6,TGTGCCAGCAGCGATACAGGGCTCGCGGCCCAGTACTTC,CASSDTGLAAQYF
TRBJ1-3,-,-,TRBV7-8,TGTGCCAGCAGCTTAGAGGTCAGGGCGAGCTCTGGAAACACCATATATTTT,CASSLEVRASSGNTIYF
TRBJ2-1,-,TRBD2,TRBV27,TGTGCCAGCAGTTCCGAACCGGGACTAGTAGCCAATGAGCAGTTCTTC,CASSSEPGLVANEQFF
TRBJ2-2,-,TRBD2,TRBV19,TGTGCCAGTAGTATGTTCCTAGCGGGAGACATCGACACCGGGGAGCTGTTTTTT,CASSMFLAGDIDTGELFF
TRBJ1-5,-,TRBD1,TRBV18,TGTGCCAGCTCACCGCAGGGGGTCGGTCAGCCCCAGCATTTT,CASSPQGVGQPQHF
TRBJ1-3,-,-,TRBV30,TGTGCCTGGAGTGTAGGGGCGCTGGGAAACACCATATATTTT,CAWSVGALGNTIYF
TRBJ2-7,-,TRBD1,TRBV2,TGTGCCAGCAGTGAAGCAATGCCCCTAGACAGGGGATGGGCCTACGAGCAGTACTTC,CASSEAMPLDRGWAYEQYF
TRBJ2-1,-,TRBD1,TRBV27,TGTGCCAGCAGTTTATCGGGTCGACAGGGGACCCTCAATGAGCAGTTCTTC,CASSLSGRQGTLNEQFF
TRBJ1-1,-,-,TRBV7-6,TGTGCCAGCAGCGCACCGGGGAGGCCTGAAGCTTTCTTT,CASSAPGRPEAFF
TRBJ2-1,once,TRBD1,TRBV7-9,TGTGCCAGCAGCTCGTTGGGGACAGGGGCCTACAATGAGCAGTTCTTC,CASSSLGTGAYNEQFF
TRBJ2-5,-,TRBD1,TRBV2,TGTGCCAGCAGTGAAGCAGGGACAGATCAAGAGACCCAGTACTTC,CASSEAGTDQETQYF
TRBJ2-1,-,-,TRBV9,TGTGCCAGCAGTATGGGAGATAATGAGCAGTTCTTC,CASSMGDNEQFF
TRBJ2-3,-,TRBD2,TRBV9,TGTGCCAGCAGCGGGCCGGGACTATACACAGATACGCAGTATTTT,CASSGPGLYTDTQYF
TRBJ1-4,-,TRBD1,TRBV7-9,TGTGCCAGCAGCTTATCCACAGGGGCGGCCTTGGGTGAAAAACTGTTTTTT,CASSLSTGAALGEKLFF
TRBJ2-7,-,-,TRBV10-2,TGCGCCAGCAGTGGGCCAGGGATGGGGTTGCTCGAGCAGTACTTC,CASSGPGMGLLEQYF
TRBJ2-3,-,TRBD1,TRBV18,TGTGCCAGCTCACGGCTCGGACAGGGAGGAACAGATACGCAGTATTTT,CASSRLGQGGTDTQYF
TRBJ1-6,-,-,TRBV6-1,TGTGCCAGCAGGGACCTTCGGGGGAATTCACCCCTCCACTTT,CASRDLRGNSPLHF
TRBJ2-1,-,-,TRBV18,TGTGCCAGCTCTCCTTCCTACAATGAGCAGTTCTTC,CASSPSYNEQFF
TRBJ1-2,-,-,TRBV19,TGTGCCAGTAGGACTCGAGGGTCGTTAGGCTACACCTTC,CASRTRGSLGYTF
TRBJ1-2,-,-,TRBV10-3,TGTGCCATCAGTCAGACAGACACTAACTATGGCTACACCTTC,CAISQTDTNYGYTF
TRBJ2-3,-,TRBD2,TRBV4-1,TGCGCCAGCAGCCAAGATGGGGCTAGCGGGCAGGCGGGTGATACGCAGTATTTT,CASSQDGASGQAGDTQYF
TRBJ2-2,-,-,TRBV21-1,TGTGCCAGCAGCAAAGGGCTAGCGGGGGGGTGCACCGGGGAGCTGTTTTTT,CASSKGLAGGCTGELFF
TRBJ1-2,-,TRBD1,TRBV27,TGTGCCAGCAGTTTTGTGCAGTTAGGGACAGGGGGCCCCTATGGCTACACCTTC,CASSFVQLGTGGPYGYTF
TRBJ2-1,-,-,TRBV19,TGTGCCAGTTCCGGACTAACTTACAATGAGCAGTTCTTC,CASSGLTYNEQFF
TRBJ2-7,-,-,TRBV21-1,TGTGCCAGCAGCAAACACTCCTACGAGCAGTACTTC,CASSKHSYEQYF
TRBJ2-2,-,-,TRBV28,TGTGCCAGCAGTTTACTTGGCGGTGGAAGGAGGGAGCTGTTTTTT,CASSLLGGGRRELFF
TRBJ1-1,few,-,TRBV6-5,TGTGCCAGCAGCTCTCTCCCGACAGTGAACACTGAAGCTTTCTTT,CASSSLPTVNTEAFF
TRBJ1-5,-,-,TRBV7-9,TGTGCCAGCAGCCCTCCGGGGGGCAATCAGCCCCAGCATTTT,CASSPPGGNQPQHF
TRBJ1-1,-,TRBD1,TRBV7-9,TGTTCCAGCAGTGACAGGGCGAACACTGAAGCTTTCTTT,CSSSDRANTEAFF
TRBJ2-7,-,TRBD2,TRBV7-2,TGTGCCAGCAGCTCGCGGACTAGCCGCTACGAGCAGTACTTC,CASSSRTSRYEQYF
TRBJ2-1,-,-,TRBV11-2,TGTGCCAGCAGCCGAAGTCGGAGCTCCTACAATGAGCAGTTCTTC,CASSRSRSSYNEQFF
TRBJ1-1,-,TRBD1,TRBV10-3,TGTGCCACCAGACAGGGGCTGAACACTGAAGCTTTCTTT,CATRQGLNTEAFF
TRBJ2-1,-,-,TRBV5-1,TGCGCCAGCAGCCCAGACCGAGGCTATGAGCAGTTCTTC,CASSPDRGYEQFF
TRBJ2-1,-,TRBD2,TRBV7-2,TGTGCCAGCAGCTCAACTAGCGGCGACAATGAGCAGTTCTTC,CASSSTSGDNEQFF
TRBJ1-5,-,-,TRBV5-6,TGTGCCAGCAGCAGAAAAAACGGGGGTTCGAGACAGCCCCAGCATTTT,CASSRKNGGSRQPQHF
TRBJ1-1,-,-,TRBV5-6,TGTGCCAGCAGCGCGGGGAGGACTGAAGCTTTCTTT,CASSAGRTEAFF